The 10 T cell receptor beta chains reported below all come from one sample, sequenced in a study of cytomegalovirus exposure and HLA in healthy donors. The PCR used 60 Vbeta and 13 Jbeta primers. Using immunoSEQ multiplex PCR, the repertoire was profiled, and TCRdb retains in-frame clones only, with some absent. Among under 200,000 clones listed, about 78% were seen once. Sequencing was done on a sample of PBMCs. These receptors were taken from a man aged 35 to 55 in good health and CMV-seronegative.

The chain recombines TRBV19 with TRBJ2-5; tentatively, D is TRBD1 (6 bases). V dropped 5 bases and J dropped 2 bases, with 15 bases sitting between them. Germline values: CDR1 LNHDA, CDR2 SQIVND (reference sequence). CDR3 length: 15 amino acids. CDR3 amino acids: CASSAVTQGQETQYF. The CDR3 DNA follows: TGTGCCAGTAGTGCGGTGACCCAGGGGCAAGAGACCCAGTACTTC.

The V gene is TRBV5-5, the J gene TRBJ2-2, with unresolved D. The length of the CDR3 is 15 residues. CDR1 is SGHKS, CDR2 YYEKEE, per germline (reference sequence). V was shortened by 4 bases and J by 5 bases, with 15 bases between the two germline ends. The CDR3 loop is CASSSRSDKTGELFF. The CDR3 DNA sequence: TGTGCCAGCAGCAGCCGGTCCGACAAGACCGGGGAGCTGTTTTTT.

The J gene is TRBJ1-6, the V gene TRBV30; a possible D gene is TRBD1 (6 bases). Germline V gene sequence: CDR1 GTSNPN, CDR2 SVGIG (reference sequence). This CDR3 region has 13 residues. V dropped 0 bases and J dropped 7 bases, with 7 bases sitting between them. CDR3 sequence: CAWSVRGNSPLHF. In nucleotides, the CDR3 is TGTGCCTGGAGTGTAAGGGGGAATTCACCCCTCCACTTT.

This chain joins TRBV18 and TRBJ1-1, with D perhaps matching TRBD1 (5 bases). The V gene lost 1 base and the J gene lost 0 bases, with 12 bases spanning the gap. The CDR3 runs 16 residues. Germline lookup yields CDR1 KGHSH and CDR2 LQKENI. The CDR3 sequence: CASSPQAGYMNTEAFF. CDR3 DNA sequence: TGTGCCAGCTCACCACAGGCAGGGTACATGAACACTGAAGCTTTCTTT.

This clone was counted a few times. The CDR3 is CASNFREVQPQHF. As DNA, the CDR3 is TGTGCCAGCAACTTCAGGGAGGTTCAGCCCCAGCATTTT. The genes are TRBV6-1 and TRBJ1-5, with D perhaps matching TRBD1 (5 bases). Germline V lookup: CDR1 MNHNS, CDR2 SASEGT. V was trimmed by 7 bases and J by 6 bases, leaving 13 bases between them. This CDR3 is built from 13 residues.

This clone showed up just once. One junction end does not reproduce the germline sequence, and a read error may be involved. The chain has TRBV7-9 and TRBJ2-3, with unresolved D. There are 12 residues in the CDR3. Germline assignment: CDR1 SEHNR and CDR2 FQNEAQ (reference sequence). In DNA form, the CDR3 reads TGTTCCAGCAGCCTGACTTCCCCTCCGCAGTATTTT. Translation: CSSSLTSPPQYF.

This rearrangement joins TRBV5-1 to TRBJ1-2; D remains unclear. The CDR3 spans 16 residues. Germline CDR1 is SGHRS and CDR2 is YFSETQ. Trimming removed 0 bases from V and 8 bases from J, with 20 bases in between. CDR3 coding DNA: TGCGCCAGCAGCTTGGTGCCGGGCTTCGGGGTACAAGGCTACACCTTC. Translation gives CASSLVPGFGVQGYTF.

The table lists this clone with a count of one. The chain recombines TRBV4-3 with TRBJ1-2; D uncertain. Germline CDR1 is LGHNA and CDR2 is YSLEER. V lost 1 base, J lost 7 bases, and 13 bases lay in between. This CDR3 is built from 14 residues. CDR3 sequence: CASSQGGFIGGYTF. DNA of the CDR3: TGCGCCAGCAGCCAAGGAGGGTTCATAGGTGGCTACACCTTC.

CDR3 in DNA: TGTGCCAGTAGTACGACGGACTCCGTGAACACTGAAGCTTTCTTT. This gives the protein CASSTTDSVNTEAFF. The V call is TRBV19, the J call TRBJ1-1, with no clear D. V lost 4 bases and J 0 bases, leaving 12 bases between the germline ends. Germline CDR1 reads LNHDA; CDR2 reads SQIVND (reference sequence). The CDR3 loop spans 15 amino acids. The whole variable domain, remainder taken from reference TRBV19 and TRBJ1-1, is DGGITQSPKYLFRKEGQNVTLSCEQNLNHDAMYWYRQDPGQGLRLIYYSQIVNDFQKGDIAEGYSVSREKKESFPLTVTSAQKNPTAFYLCASSTTDSVNTEAFFGQGTRLTVV.

The gene calls are TRBV4-3 and TRBJ2-1, with 8 bases matching TRBD1. The junction had 10 bases not matched to a gene; V was cut back by 5 bases and J by 7 bases. The CDR3 extends over 15 amino acids. The germline V gene has CDR1 LGHNA and CDR2 YSLEER. The CDR3 nucleotides read TGCGCCAGCAGCTTCGGACAGGGTCTGAGGAATGAGCAGTTCTTC. This codes for CASSFGQGLRNEQFF.